This T cell receptor beta chain was profiled in a study of CD8 T cells in ankylosing spondylitis. Study-wide findings and caveats: Clones linked with disease were CD8+ and fairly uncommon in the peripheral blood. Reportedly, matched ankylosing spondylitis synovial fluid was significantly enriched for disease-linked clones.

With molecular barcodes, quantitative 5'-RACE was used to make the TCR beta libraries. TCRdb recomputed calls from the 5' RACE reads with MiXCR, one row per CDR3 protein. Of 150,000 to 200,000 distinct CDR3 sequences listed, approximately 9% are singletons. Concerning this clonotype: The antigen remains unidentified.

The V end lost 6 bases, the J end lost 5 bases, and 16 bases lay between the germline ends. This CDR3 spans 14 amino acids. Germline V lookup: CDR1 SGHVS, CDR2 FQNEAQ. The sequencing sample was made of blood, either unsorted or a sorted T cell fraction (not recorded which). V is TRBV7-8 and J is TRBJ2-5, with D tentatively TRBD1 (6 bases). This TCR was recovered from a female donor with ankylosing spondylitis or in good health (not recorded which). The CDR3 DNA reads TGTGCCAGCAGTCTCAAAATGAGGGGGGAGACCCAGTACTTC. It specifies CASSLKMRGETQYF.